This T cell receptor beta chain was retrieved from a study of blood T cell repertoires in COVID-19. Study in general: Both acute and convalescent COVID-19 samples were obtained from the United States, Italy and Spain.

Some clones are missing from TCRdb's copy, which holds only in-frame ones; the method was immunoSEQ multiplex PCR. The sample includes fewer than 150,000 clones, about 90% seen only once; the top ten take about 1%. CDR3 length equals 14 residues. V lost 10 bases, J lost 10 bases, and 20 bases lay in between. Per germline, CDR1 LNHDA and CDR2 SQIVND (reference sequence). This clone was seen a single time. The sequenced material came from peripheral blood. The clonotype was recovered from a woman aged 50 to 65 with active or convalescent COVID-19. This chain uses TRBV19 with TRBJ1-6; a possible D gene is TRBD1 (5 bases). The CDR3 sequence is CATHLGTRNSPLHF. The CDR3 nucleotides are TGTGCCACACACCTAGGGACTCGAAACTCACCCCTCCACTTT.